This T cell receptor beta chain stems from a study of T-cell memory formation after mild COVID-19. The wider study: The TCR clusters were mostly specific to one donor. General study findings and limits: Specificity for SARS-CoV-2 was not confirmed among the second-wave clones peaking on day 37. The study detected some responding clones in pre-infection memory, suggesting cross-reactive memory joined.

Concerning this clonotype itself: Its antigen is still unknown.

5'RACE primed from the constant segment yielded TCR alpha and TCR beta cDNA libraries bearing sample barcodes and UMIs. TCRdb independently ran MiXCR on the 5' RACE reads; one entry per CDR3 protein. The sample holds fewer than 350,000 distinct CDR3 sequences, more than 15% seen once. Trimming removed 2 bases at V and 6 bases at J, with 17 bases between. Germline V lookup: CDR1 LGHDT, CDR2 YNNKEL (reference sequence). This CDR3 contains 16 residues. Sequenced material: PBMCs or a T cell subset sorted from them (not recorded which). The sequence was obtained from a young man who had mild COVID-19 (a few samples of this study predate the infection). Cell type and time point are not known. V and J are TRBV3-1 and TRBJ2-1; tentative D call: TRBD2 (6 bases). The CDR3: CASSQRGGVGSNEQFF. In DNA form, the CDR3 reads TGTGCCAGCAGCCAAAGGGGCGGGGTTGGGAGCAATGAGCAGTTCTTC.